This T cell receptor beta chain was profiled in a study of shared clonotypes between healthy human individuals. General observations from the study: Sequencing depth was expected to affect clonotype sharing among donors.

As for this clone: Its target is not known.

The V gene lost 4 bases and the J gene lost 3 bases, with 11 bases spanning the gap. The germline V gene has CDR1 WNHNN and CDR2 SYGVQD (reference sequence). CDR3 length: 14 residues. The table came from immunoSEQ multiplex PCR; TCRdb's copy has only in-frame clones and leaves some out. In the table there are roughly 1,100,000 clones, approximately 76% of which are singletons. This TCR came from a young man in good health. The V gene is TRBV10-1, the J gene TRBJ2-3; possibly TRBD1 for D (5 bases). The specimen was memory CD4+ T cells sorted from blood. Subset indicated: CD45RA-negative fraction. The CDR3 coding sequence is TGCGCCAGCAGTGGGCAGGGTCCAACAGATACGCAGTATTTT. This encodes CASSGQGPTDTQYF.